This T cell receptor beta chain comes out of a study of blood T cell repertoires in COVID-19. Study in general: Samples representing acute and convalescent COVID-19 were sourced from the United States, Italy and Spain. In each case, the material was cDNA or gDNA derived from T cells, B-cell-depleted T cells, or PBMCs.

As originally analysed: Estimated nucleated cell counts came from reference gene primer amplification. The table came from immunoSEQ multiplex PCR; TCRdb's copy has only in-frame clones and leaves some out. For V, J and clone size, that table is used; D and trimming come from the DNA. The sample yields over 350,000 clones, around 89% seen once. The sample holds a few counts of this clone. The sequence was collected from a woman in her twenties or thirties with acute or convalescent COVID-19. The material sequenced was peripheral blood.

In DNA, the CDR3 is TGTGCCAGCAGTCCTGTGGACAGCTATAATGAAAAACTGTTTTTT. Its protein product is CASSPVDSYNEKLFF. The genes are TRBV2 and TRBJ1-4; D is possibly TRBD1 (6 bases). V shed 5 bases and J shed 4 bases, with 14 bases lying between them. Germline lookup yields CDR1 SNHLY and CDR2 FYNNEI. This CDR3 is 15 amino acids long.